The source of this T cell receptor beta chain is a study of blood T cell repertoires in COVID-19. The method was immunoSEQ multiplex PCR; TCRdb's version includes in-frame clones alone and lacks a portion of them. Seen here are 250,000 to 350,000 clones, less than 85% observed once, and the top ten hold about 1.5%. The CDR3 contains 16 residues. Trimming shortened V by 5 bases and J by 0 bases, and 16 bases separated the two germline ends. Looked up from germline, CDR1 is LNHDA and CDR2 is SQIVND (reference sequence). This receptor was identified in a human donor with COVID-19, enrolled during active disease. The donor label of this sample is uncertain. The sample taken for sequencing was peripheral blood. The V and J genes are TRBV19 and TRBJ1-1; no definite D call. The CDR3 region is CASSRLLEGLNTEAFF. CDR3 in DNA: TGTGCCAGTAGTCGGCTTTTGGAGGGTTTGAACACTGAAGCTTTCTTT.